Sequencing of this T cell receptor beta chain was carried out in a study of T cell repertoires in cytomegalovirus infection. Study-level information: From public TCR beta signatures came an indication of both CMV infection and matching HLA type. Study-level findings and limits: Dominating the ex vivo response were HLA-C-restricted CMV-specific TCR beta clonotypes. Based on cumulative public TCR beta family frequency, carriers of CMV plus the relevant HLA were identified.

The CDR3 consists of 15 residues. Germline-derived CDR1 and CDR2 are SGHRS and YFSETQ. V trimming: 4 bases; J trimming: 5 bases; junction bases outside the gene matches: 6. This clonotype was recorded a few times. Its specificity is unknown. TCRdb re-analysed the reads in MiXCR, keeping a single row per CDR3 protein. The repertoire holds a few hundred thousand distinct CDR3 sequences, with approximately 40% as singletons. The V call is TRBV5-1, the J call TRBJ2-5; 12 bases agree with TRBD1. This receptor was identified in a human donor in good health (CMV status not recorded). Some clones in this sample may be carry-over from other donors' samples. Sequencing used cultured PBMCs, obtained from culture after CMV antigen stimulation. DNA for the CDR3: TGCGCCAGCAGCCGGGGGACAGGGGGCGAGGAGACCCAGTACTTC. As protein: CASSRGTGGEETQYF.